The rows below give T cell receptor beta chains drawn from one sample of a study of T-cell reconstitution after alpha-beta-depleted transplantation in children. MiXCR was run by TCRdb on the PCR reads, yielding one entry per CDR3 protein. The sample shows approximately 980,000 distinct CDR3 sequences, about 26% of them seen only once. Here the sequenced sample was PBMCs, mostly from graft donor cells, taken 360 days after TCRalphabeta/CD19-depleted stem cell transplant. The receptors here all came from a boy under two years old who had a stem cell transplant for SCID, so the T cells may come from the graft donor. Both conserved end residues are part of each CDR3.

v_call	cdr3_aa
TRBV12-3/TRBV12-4	CASSPDSTFGYGYTF
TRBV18	CASSPIQGAVNTEAFF
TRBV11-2	CASTLSAARPYEQYF
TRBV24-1	CATSDTRTHKGGTGELFF
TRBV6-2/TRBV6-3	CASSWYNEQFF
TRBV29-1	CSVQTGVSYNEQFF
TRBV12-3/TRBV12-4	CASSPTGSGGEQYF
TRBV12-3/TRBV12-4	CASSFKIAGGEQFF
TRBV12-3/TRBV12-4	CASRGGELFF
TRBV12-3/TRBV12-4	CASTLVAGGSTDTQYF
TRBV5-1	CASSLVTGRTYEQYF
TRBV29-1	CSVSIGVPSTDTQYF
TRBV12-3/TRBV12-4	CASSFGSSGGSDTQYF